These 21 T cell receptor beta chains came from one sample sequenced in a study of T cells of healthy individuals. TCRdb reanalysed the 5' RACE reads using MiXCR and keeps one entry per CDR3 protein. The sample contains about 53,000 distinct CDR3 sequences, around 15% of which appear only once. These receptor sequences come from a human donor in good health.

This clonotype was seen repeatedly, ten times or more. This chain connects TRBV12-3 or TRBV12-4 to TRBJ2-7; 10 positions agree with TRBD1. The CDR3 extends over 14 amino acids. V shed 4 bases and J 4 bases; nucleotides not matched to a gene: 4. CDR3 amino acids: CASSSGTGAYEQYF. CDR3 in DNA: TGTGCCAGCAGTTCCGGGACAGGGGCGTACGAGCAGTACTTC.

A few counts support this clonotype. The CDR3 sequence is CASSLVVGTIYF. CDR3 nucleotide sequence: TGTGCCAGCAGCTTAGTTGTTGGCACCATATATTTT. The chain recombines TRBV11-2 with TRBJ1-3; D is unclear. Trimming left V 1 base short and J 9 bases short, with 7 bases between. Germline V gene lookup returns CDR1 SGHAT and CDR2 FQNNGV. This CDR3 is 12 amino acids long.

This clonotype was detected a few times. The chain has TRBV28 and TRBJ1-5; possible D gene TRBD1, 6 bases. The CDR3 sequence is 15 residues long. V lost 5 bases to trimming and J lost 1 base, with 12 bases between them. The germline CDR1 and CDR2 sequences are MDHEN and SYDVKM. This CDR3 reads CASSLQGASNQPQHF. The CDR3 nucleotides read TGTGCCAGCAGTCTACAGGGAGCGAGCAATCAGCCCCAGCATTTT.

This chain connects TRBV24-1 to TRBJ2-1, with 9 bases matching TRBD2. V trimming: 6 bases; J trimming: 5 bases; junction bases outside the gene matches: 10. This CDR3 has 16 residues. Germline-derived CDR1 and CDR2 are KGHDR and SFDVKD. CDR3 in amino acids: CATSNMELAGNNEQFF. CDR3 nucleotide sequence: TGTGCCACCAGTAATATGGAACTAGCGGGTAACAATGAGCAGTTCTTC.

A few counts support this clonotype. CDR3 sequence reads: CASSPRMSSSTDTQYF. The CDR3 DNA is TGTGCCAGCTCACCACGGATGAGTAGTTCCACAGATACGCAGTATTTT. This chain links TRBV18 with TRBJ2-3; D is undetermined. The length of the CDR3 is 16 residues. Germline V lookup: CDR1 KGHSH, CDR2 LQKENI. Deletions cut 1 base from V and 2 bases from J, with 13 bases between.

This clonotype was observed a few times. The V and J genes are TRBV5-5 and TRBJ2-7; D gene unclear. V was cut by 9 bases and J by 1 base, with 14 bases left in between. Germline CDR1 and CDR2: SGHKS and YYEKEE (reference sequence). The length of the CDR3 is 13 residues. This chain's CDR3 is CATTRALSYEQYF. The CDR3 coding sequence is TGTGCCACCACCAGAGCGTTATCCTACGAGCAGTACTTC.

The sample holds a few counts of this clonotype. V gene TRBV7-9 combines with J gene TRBJ1-1, with a tentative D call TRBD1 (5 bases). The V gene's germline CDR1 is SEHNR and CDR2 FQNEAQ (reference sequence). This CDR3 contains 15 residues. The ends were cut back, 5 bases at V and 8 bases at J, with 21 bases in the middle. The CDR3 sequence is CASSVDEGMRYEAFF. For the CDR3, the DNA is TGTGCCAGCAGCGTCGATGAGGGGATGAGGTACGAAGCTTTCTTT. The whole variable domain, filled in from reference TRBV7-9 and TRBJ1-1, reads DTGVSQNPRHKITKRGQNVTFRCDPISEHNRLYWYRQTLGQGPEFLTYFQNEAQLEKSRLLSDRFSAERPKGSFSTLEIQRTEQGDSAMYLCASSVDEGMRYEAFFGQGTRLTVV.

This clonotype was counted many times. The rearrangement links TRBV9 to TRBJ1-1; 10 bases align to TRBD1. CDR3 length equals 14 residues. Germline V gene data show CDR1 as SGDLS and CDR2 as YYNGEE. V dropped 3 bases and J dropped 5; count of bases not matched to a gene: 4. The CDR3 loop reads CASSADRGGTEAFF. The CDR3 DNA reads TGTGCCAGCAGCGCGGACAGGGGGGGGACTGAAGCTTTCTTT. The full variable domain, with the rest looked up from reference TRBV9 and TRBJ1-1, is DSGVTQTPKHLITATGQRVTLRCSPRSGDLSVYWYQQSLDQGLQFLIQYYNGEERAKGNILERFSAQQFPDLHSELNLSSLELGDSALYFCASSADRGGTEAFFGQGTRLTVV.

Ten or more counts support this clonotype. The gene calls are TRBV20-1 and TRBJ1-3; D is ambiguous. Germline CDR1 reads DFQATT; CDR2 reads SNEGSKA (reference sequence). V was pared by 3 bases and J by 4 bases, with 13 bases between. The CDR3 consists of 14 residues. The CDR3 DNA reads as TGCAGTGCTAGTGGGAGCGCGGCGGGAAACACCATATATTTT. Protein: CSASGSAAGNTIYF.

At least ten counts were recorded for this clonotype. The chain links TRBV14 to TRBJ1-1; no reliable D call. V lost 2 bases, J lost 2 bases, and 0 bases lay in between. The CDR3 contains 11 residues. Germline V lookup: CDR1 SGHDN, CDR2 FVKESK. CDR3 nucleotide sequence: TGTGCCAGCAGCCAAAACACTGAAGCTTTCTTT. This gives the protein CASSQNTEAFF.

This clonotype was picked up many times. J is TRBJ2-3 and V is TRBV7-6, with TRBD1 matching 9 bases. CDR3 length equals 17 residues. The germline gives CDR1 SGHVS, CDR2 FNYEAQ. V was pared by 8 bases and J by 3 bases, with 15 bases of the junction left unmatched. The CDR3 here is CASRLGPGQGRTDTQYF. In DNA form, the CDR3 reads TGTGCCAGCCGACTAGGACCGGGACAGGGAAGGACAGATACGCAGTATTTT.

This clonotype was seen at least ten times. The V and J genes are TRBV9 and TRBJ1-4; D uncertain. V lost 0 bases, J lost 8 bases, and 5 bases lay in between. This CDR3 has 12 residues. Germline CDR1 is SGDLS and CDR2 is YYNGEE. CDR3 coding DNA: TGTGCCAGCAGCGTAGAACCCGAAAAACTGTTTTTT. This translates into CASSVEPEKLFF.

This clonotype was picked up many times. V is TRBV11-2 and J is TRBJ2-5; D may match TRBD1 or TRBD2 (5 bases each). V was trimmed by 5 bases and J by 4 bases, leaving 14 bases between them. This CDR3 contains 14 residues. The germline gives CDR1 SGHAT, CDR2 FQNNGV. Here the CDR3 DNA reads TGTGCCAGCAGCCTGGGGACGACGGCAGAGACCCAGTACTTC. Its translation is CASSLGTTAETQYF.

The chain combines TRBV7-2 with TRBJ2-3; D might be TRBD2 (5 bases). The CDR3 spans 16 residues. The V and J ends lost 2 bases and 1 base respectively, with 13 bases between them. From germline, CDR1 is SGHTA and CDR2 FQGNSA. CDR3 amino acids: CASSLSLAVRTDTQYF. CDR3 bases: TGTGCCAGCAGCTTATCCCTAGCTGTTCGCACAGATACGCAGTATTTT.

This clonotype was counted at least ten times. The V call is TRBV5-1, the J call TRBJ2-5; D unresolved. This CDR3 is built from 14 residues. V lost 2 bases, J lost 2 bases, and 10 bases lay in between. The germline V gene encodes CDR1 SGHRS and CDR2 YFSETQ. The DNA for the CDR3 is TGCGCCAGCAGCTTCGGACGGCAGCAAGAGACCCAGTACTTC. Translating it yields CASSFGRQQETQYF.

The chain has TRBV20-1 and TRBJ1-2; unclear D gene. Trimming took 0 bases from V and 0 from J, leaving 26 bases between them. The V gene's germline CDR1 is DFQATT and CDR2 SNEGSKA (reference sequence). The CDR3 runs to 20 residues. The CDR3 DNA is TGCAGTGCTAGAGATGGCGCAAGGGCACAGCTAAAAGGGTCTAACTATGGCTACACCTTC. Its protein product is CSARDGARAQLKGSNYGYTF.

This clonotype was counted at least ten times. The chain carries TRBV4-1 and TRBJ1-2; 8 bases match TRBD1. The CDR3 consists of 14 residues. CDR1 and CDR2 (germline): MGHRA, YSYEKL. J lost 6 bases, V lost 1 base, and 4 bases had no gene match. The CDR3 region has the DNA TGCGCCAGCAGCCAAGCGTCAGGGGGCGATGGCTACACCTTC. This codes for CASSQASGGDGYTF.

This clonotype was counted many times. This chain links TRBV7-2 with TRBJ1-3; 8 bases map to TRBD1. The V and J ends lost 4 bases and 7 bases, in that order; junction bases with no gene match: 6. The CDR3 spans 14 residues. The germline gives CDR1 SGHTA, CDR2 FQGNSA. The CDR3 sequence: CASSSRTGPNTIYF. CDR3 sequence (DNA): TGTGCCAGCAGCTCACGGACAGGGCCGAACACCATATATTTT.

This clonotype was counted many times. The gene calls are TRBV10-2 and TRBJ2-3, with TRBD2 matching 8 bases. This CDR3 has 15 amino acids. The trim removed 2 bases at V and 3 bases at J, leaving 4 bases unmatched. Germline CDR1 WSHSY, CDR2 SAAADI. CDR3 region: CASSEQRESTDTQYF. The CDR3 nucleotides read TGCGCCAGCAGTGAGCAGCGGGAGTCAACAGATACGCAGTATTTT.

In its sample, this clonotype was seen many times. The chain couples TRBV7-3 to TRBJ2-7; weak D call: TRBD2 (6 bases). Germline CDR1 is SGHTA and CDR2 is FQGTGA. CDR3 length equals 14 residues. V lost 2 bases and J 6 bases, leaving 14 bases between the germline ends. The CDR3: CASSLGVGGVEQYF. For the CDR3, the DNA is TGTGCCAGCAGCTTAGGGGTCGGAGGGGTCGAGCAGTACTTC.

This clonotype was seen repeatedly, ten times or more. The V call is TRBV12-3 or TRBV12-4, the J call TRBJ2-3; 9 nucleotides agree with TRBD1. The CDR3 runs to 14 residues. J gave up 3 bases and V 5 bases, and 3 bases lay outside the gene matches. The CDR3 bases are TGTGCCAGCAGTCCGGGACAGGGTACAGATACGCAGTATTTT. Its translation: CASSPGQGTDTQYF.